Listed below are T cell receptor beta chains from one sample, sequenced in a study of neurological immune-mediated disorders. Using its own MiXCR run on the 5' RACE reads, TCRdb lists one record per CDR3 protein. The repertoire consists of under 90,000 distinct CDR3 sequences, with about 9.5% occurring once and the leading ten covering 1.5% to 2%. The material sequenced was PBMCs. These TCRs come from a man in his fifties or sixties in good health. CDR3s include the opening cysteine and the closing phenylalanine or tryptophan. The D gene is left open where the match is weak. Clone sizes are given selectively: once, few, many, or a class where the clone is expanded.

TRBJ2-2 | many | - | TRBV5-1 | TGCGCCAGCAGCTTGGCCGGGTCCTTGAGGACCGGGGAGCTGTTTTTT | CASSLAGSLRTGELFF
TRBJ1-2 | many | TRBD1 | TRBV5-1 | TGCGCCAGCAGCTCCATGGGGACAGGTTCCGCCGGAGGGTATGGCTACACCTTC | CASSSMGTGSAGGYGYTF
TRBJ2-3 | many | - | TRBV20-1 | TGCAGTGCTAGAGATCCCCAGGGAGCAGATACGCAGTATTTT | CSARDPQGADTQYF
TRBJ2-7 | many | - | TRBV6-1 | TGTGCCAGCAGCCTAGAGGAGGGGATCTACGAGCAGTACTTC | CASSLEEGIYEQYF
TRBJ1-4 | many | - | TRBV4-2 | TGTGCCAGCAGCCAAGCTGGGGCAGGAGGGGAGGAAAAACTGTTTTTT | CASSQAGAGGEEKLFF
TRBJ2-1 | many | - | TRBV4-3 | TGCGCCAGCAGCCAAGCCTCCCCACTAGCTAATGAGCAGTTCTTC | CASSQASPLANEQFF
TRBJ1-5 | few | TRBD1 | TRBV27 | TGTGCCAGCAGTTTTCCGTTGGCAACCGGGACAGCCAATCAGCCCCAGCATTTT | CASSFPLATGTANQPQHF
TRBJ1-2 | many | TRBD1 | TRBV27 | TGTGCCAGCAGCGTGGGGACAGGGTATGATGGCTACACCTTC | CASSVGTGYDGYTF
TRBJ2-1 | many | TRBD2 | TRBV24-1 | TGTGCCACCAGAAAATCGGGGGGGCAATACAATGAGCAGTTCTTC | CATRKSGGQYNEQFF
TRBJ1-4 | many | - | TRBV20-1 | TGCAGTGCTGGAGACAGAGCAACTAATGAAAAACTGTTTTTT | CSAGDRATNEKLFF
TRBJ1-1 | - | - | TRBV6-5 | TGTGCCAGCAGTTACTCGAACTACCAAAGGACTGAAGCTTTCTTT | CASSYSNYQRTEAFF
TRBJ2-7 | many | - | TRBV6-5 | TGTGCCAGCAGTTACTCAAGCCCTCCGCCCTACGAGCAGTACTTC | CASSYSSPPPYEQYF
TRBJ1-5 | many | TRBD1 | TRBV4-1 | TGCGCCAGCAGCCAAGAAGGGGGACAGAATCAGCCCCAGCATTTT | CASSQEGGQNQPQHF
TRBJ2-7 | - | TRBD2 | TRBV5-1 | TGCGCCAGCAGCCAGACTAGCGGCCCTGAGTACGAGCATTACTTC | CASSQTSGPEYEHYF
TRBJ2-1 | many | - | TRBV6-6 | TGTGCCAGCAGTCGGGGGACTCCAGGTTCGGATGAGCAGTTCTTC | CASSRGTPGSDEQFF
TRBJ2-1 | - | - | TRBV6-2/TRBV6-3 | TGTGCCAGCAGTGAGACAGGCAACAATGAGCAGTTCTTC | CASSETGNNEQFF
TRBJ2-7 | many | - | TRBV5-1 | TGCGCCAGCAGCTCCACAGGGAGCTTCTACGAGCAGTACTTC | CASSSTGSFYEQYF
TRBJ2-7 | - | TRBD2 | TRBV6-6 | TGTGCCACCAGCCCGTTGCGCGGGAGTTCTTACGAGCAGTACTTC | CATSPLRGSSYEQYF
TRBJ1-2 | - | - | TRBV30 | TGTGCCTGGAGTGTATTTGGTGGCTACACCTTC | CAWSVFGGYTF
TRBJ1-5 | few | - | TRBV19 | TGTGCCAGTAGTTCCCGACGGAATCAGCCCCAGCATTTT | CASSSRRNQPQHF
TRBJ2-1 | - | TRBD2 | TRBV20-1 | TGCAGTGCGTGGACCCTCGGGGAGGGTAACAATGAGCAGTTCTTC | CSAWTLGEGNNEQFF
TRBJ2-5 | many | TRBD1 | TRBV28 | TGTGCCAGCAGTTTTGGTCGGACAGGTGGGGAGACCCAGTACTTC | CASSFGRTGGETQYF
TRBJ1-1 | few | - | TRBV30 | TGTGCCTGGAGGGGGAGGGGACGCACTGAAGCTTTCTTT | CAWRGRGRTEAFF
TRBJ2-1 | many | TRBD1 | TRBV4-3 | TGCGCCAGCAGCGATACAGGGGCCTCATACAATGAGCAGTTCTTC | CASSDTGASYNEQFF
TRBJ1-5 | many | TRBD1 | TRBV5-1 | TGCGCCAGCAGCTTGGCCGGACAGGGGAGTCAGCCCCAGCATTTT | CASSLAGQGSQPQHF
TRBJ1-3 | many | TRBD1 | TRBV3-1 | TGTGCCAGCAGCGACCGACAGGGTAGGATTGGAAACACCATATATTTT | CASSDRQGRIGNTIYF
TRBJ1-2 | many | - | TRBV5-1 | TGCGCCAGCAGGAGGCAGGGCGACGGCGGCTACACCTTC | CASRRQGDGGYTF
TRBJ2-7 | many | TRBD1 | TRBV18 | TGTGCCAGCTCGACCGGGACAGGGGGCTTAGAGCAGTACTTC | CASSTGTGGLEQYF
TRBJ1-6 | many | - | TRBV20-1 | TGCAGTGCTAGAGAGGTCAGCGCCCATAATTCACCCCTCCACTTT | CSAREVSAHNSPLHF
TRBJ2-1 | many | TRBD2 | TRBV7-2 | TGTGCCAGCAGCACGACGCCCGGGGGGGCTATTGAGCAGTTCTTC | CASSTTPGGAIEQFF
TRBJ1-5 | - | - | TRBV28 | TGTGCCAGCAGTTCGGGGGGATTGGCTCAGCCCCAGCATTTT | CASSSGGLAQPQHF
TRBJ1-2 | many | - | TRBV12-3/TRBV12-4 | TGTGCCAGCAGTCCCCCCAACAGGGCCGGGGATGGCTACACCTTC | CASSPPNRAGDGYTF
TRBJ2-1 | many | TRBD2 | TRBV29-1 | TGCAGCGCCCGGAATCGGGAGGCCCACAATGAGCAGTTCTTC | CSARNREAHNEQFF